The present TCR beta chain was sequenced within a study of blood T cell repertoires in COVID-19. This CDR3 contains 15 residues. After removal of 5 bases from V and 5 bases from J, the junction contained 11 bases not matched to a gene. CDR1 and CDR2 (germline): SGHRS, YFSETQ. The repertoire was sequenced with immunoSEQ multiplex PCR; TCRdb's copy has only in-frame clones and lacks some. The sample lists roughly 100,000 clones; 88% were seen once. The receptor was derived from a human donor in a cohort sampled during active COVID-19. The source material was peripheral blood. V is TRBV5-1 and J is TRBJ2-5; TRBD2 matches 8 bases. CDR3 in DNA: TGCGCCAGCAGAGTAGCGGGACGGCCGGGGGAGACCCAGTACTTC. It specifies CASRVAGRPGETQYF.